The present T cell receptor (beta chain) was sequenced within a study of control samples from healthy donors and cancer patients. There are 13 residues in the CDR3. Germline V gene sequence: CDR1 MDHEN, CDR2 SYDVKM. Trimming removed 2 bases from V and 5 bases from J, with 9 bases in between. Clones were sequenced by immunoSEQ multiplex PCR, and TCRdb holds only the in-frame ones, with some missing. The sample records tens of thousands of clones, approximately 89% being singletons. This sequence was found in a man aged 35-49 years with colorectal cancer. The rearrangement uses TRBV28 and TRBJ2-5; D possibly corresponds to TRBD2 (6 bases). The specimen sequenced was PBMCs. CDR3 loop: CASSLLAMETQYF. CDR3 bases: TGTGCCAGCAGTTTACTAGCGATGGAGACCCAGTACTTC.